These 30 T cell receptor beta chains were sequenced from one sample in a study of control samples from healthy donors and cancer patients. The assay was immunoSEQ multiplex PCR, and TCRdb's table has in-frame clones only and misses some. The profile shows about 80,000 clones, 91% of them singletons. Sample: blood. These receptors all come from a man aged 50 to 59 in good health.

The genes are TRBV5-1 and TRBJ2-3, with 10 bases lining up with TRBD2. V shed 0 bases and J 4 bases; nucleotides not matched to a gene: 11. The CDR3 contains 18 residues. Per the germline V gene, CDR1 is SGHRS and CDR2 is YFSETQ. DNA for the CDR3: TGCGCCAGCAGCTTGGCCCTAGGAGGACTAGCGGCATCAGATACGCAGTATTTT. This codes for CASSLALGGLAASDTQYF.

This clone was seen only once. This chain joins TRBV20-1 and TRBJ2-4; D may match TRBD1 or TRBD2 (5 bases each). Germline V gene data show CDR1 as DFQATT and CDR2 as SNEGSKA (reference sequence). The V end lost 3 bases, the J end lost 8 bases, and 17 bases lay between the germline ends. The CDR3 has 14 residues. CDR3 amino acids: CSASPGLLSHIQYF. CDR3 DNA: TGCAGTGCTAGTCCGGGGCTCCTCAGCCACATTCAGTACTTC.

The J gene is TRBJ1-1, the V gene TRBV7-8; D not resolved. Trimming left V 0 bases short and J 0 bases short, with 8 bases between. The germline gives CDR1 SGHVS, CDR2 FQNEAQ. This CDR3 is 15 amino acids long. CDR3 residues: CASSLAARMNTEAFF. For the CDR3, the DNA is TGTGCCAGCAGCTTAGCGGCCAGGATGAACACTGAAGCTTTCTTT. The entire variable domain, with the rest obtained from reference TRBV7-8 and TRBJ1-1, is as follows: GAGVSQSPRYKVAKRGQDVALRCDPISGHVSLFWYQQALGQGPEFLTYFQNEAQLDKSGLPSDRFFAERPEGSVSTLKIQRTQQEDSAVYLCASSLAARMNTEAFFGQGTRLTVV.

CDR3 residues: CATSDLQREEQFF. CDR3 DNA sequence: TGTGCCACCAGTGATTTGCAAAGGGAAGAGCAGTTCTTC. V and J are TRBV24-1 and TRBJ2-1; no clear D. The CDR3 loop spans 13 amino acids. Germline values: CDR1 KGHDR, CDR2 SFDVKD. The V gene lost 0 bases and the J gene lost 10 bases, with 9 bases spanning the gap.

The rearrangement joins TRBV7-2 to TRBJ2-2; no clear D. The germline V and J ends were trimmed by 1 base and 6 bases, with 3 bases remaining between them. The germline V gene has CDR1 SGHTA and CDR2 FQGNSA. The CDR3 extends over 12 amino acids. The CDR3 here is CASSLVSGELFF. The CDR3 DNA is TGTGCCAGCAGCTTAGTTTCCGGGGAGCTGTTTTTT.

The CDR3 protein is CAWKNSGNTIYF. The CDR3 DNA sequence: TGTGCCTGGAAAAATTCGGGAAACACCATATATTTT. The V and J genes are TRBV30 and TRBJ1-3; D gene unclear. This CDR3 region has 12 residues. Trimming removed 4 bases at V and 4 bases at J, with 8 bases between. Germline CDR1 is GTSNPN and CDR2 is SVGIG (reference sequence).

V is TRBV4-3 and J is TRBJ2-5; TRBD1 might be the D (6 bases). V lost 2 bases and J 5 bases, leaving 21 bases between the germline ends. The length of the CDR3 is 17 residues. Germline lookup yields CDR1 LGHNA and CDR2 YSLEER. CDR3 loop: CASSQRPPGQLRETQYF. CDR3 nucleotides: TGCGCCAGCAGCCAACGACCTCCGGGACAACTACGGGAGACCCAGTACTTC.

The J gene is TRBJ2-1, the V gene TRBV10-3; 7 bases align to TRBD1. V was pared by 3 bases and J by 9 bases, with 5 bases of the junction left unmatched. Germline V gene sequence: CDR1 ENHRY, CDR2 SYGVKD. CDR3 length: 13 amino acids. Written as DNA, the CDR3 is TGTGCCATCAGTGACCAATCAGGGGGTGAGCAGTTCTTC. It is translated as CAISDQSGGEQFF.

The chain uses TRBV6-1 and TRBJ1-5; D unresolved. Trimming pared 1 base from V and 6 bases from J, leaving 13 bases between. The CDR3 length is 15 residues. Germline V gene lookup returns CDR1 MNHNS and CDR2 SASEGT. The chain's CDR3 is CASSEGVVKGQPQHF. The CDR3 nucleotides read TGTGCCAGCAGTGAAGGGGTTGTAAAAGGTCAGCCCCAGCATTTT.

The chain joins TRBV11-2 to TRBJ1-2; D unresolved. The germline V gene encodes CDR1 SGHAT and CDR2 FQNNGV. This CDR3 is built from 14 residues. Trimming removed 0 bases at V and 8 bases at J, with 13 bases between. The CDR3 loop is CASSLDLVSMGYTF. The CDR3 coding sequence is TGTGCCAGCAGCTTAGATCTCGTCAGTATGGGCTACACCTTC.

The rearrangement uses TRBV5-1 and TRBJ1-2; D is possibly TRBD1 (5 bases). There are 14 residues in the CDR3. V lost 4 bases and J 6 bases, leaving 16 bases between the germline ends. The germline CDR1 and CDR2 sequences are SGHRS and YFSETQ. CDR3 amino acids: CASSTTGPYDGYTF. The CDR3 bases are TGCGCCAGCAGCACCACAGGTCCATATGATGGCTACACCTTC. Drawing the rest from reference TRBV5-1 and TRBJ1-2, the complete variable domain is KAGVTQTPRYLIKTRGQQVTLSCSPISGHRSVSWYQQTPGQGLQFLFEYFSETQRNKGNFPGRFSGRQFSNSRSEMNVSTLELGDSALYLCASSTTGPYDGYTFGSGTRLTVV.

V usage is TRBV6-6 and J usage is TRBJ1-2; no clear D. Trimming removed 6 bases at V and 2 bases at J, with 7 bases between. The germline CDR1 and CDR2 sequences are MNHNY and SVGAGI (reference sequence). The CDR3 is made up of 12 amino acids. CDR3 residues: CASSLPNYGYTF. The CDR3 DNA reads as TGTGCCAGCAGCCTTCCGAACTATGGCTACACCTTC.

The chain carries TRBV18 and TRBJ1-5; D gene ambiguous. This CDR3 is built from 12 residues. The germline CDR1 and CDR2 sequences are KGHSH and LQKENI. Trimming took 3 bases from V and 9 from J, leaving 9 bases between them. The CDR3 coding sequence is TGTGCCAGCTCACCCTCCGTAGGGCCCCAGCATTTT. Encoded protein: CASSPSVGPQHF.

CDR3: CASDNRALGSLHF. The CDR3 DNA follows: TGTGCCAGCGACAACAGGGCCCTCGGGTCCCTCCACTTT. The J gene is TRBJ1-6, the V gene TRBV11-2; a weak D match, TRBD1 (6 bases). The CDR3 length is 13 residues. The V and J ends lost 8 bases and 14 bases respectively, with 19 bases between them. CDR1 SGHAT and CDR2 FQNNGV come from the germline V gene.

The CDR3 DNA sequence: TGTGCCAGCAGCGTACGGACCGGAGATACGCAGTATTTT. Translation gives CASSVRTGDTQYF. This rearrangement joins TRBV9 to TRBJ2-3, with D unclear. The germline V gene encodes CDR1 SGDLS and CDR2 YYNGEE. Trimming shortened V by 1 base and J by 5 bases, and 8 bases separated the two germline ends. The CDR3 has 13 amino acids.

The V gene is TRBV6-1, the J gene TRBJ1-6, with D unresolved. The V and J ends lost 0 bases and 8 bases respectively, with 14 bases between them. Germline CDR1 and CDR2: MNHNS and SASEGT. This CDR3 has 16 amino acids. The CDR3 here is CASSEALATRDSPLHF. CDR3 coding DNA: TGTGCCAGCAGTGAAGCGCTGGCGACAAGGGATTCACCCCTCCACTTT.

In its sample, this clone was seen once. The V and J genes are TRBV27 and TRBJ1-6; D gene unclear. Germline CDR1 reads MNHEY; CDR2 reads SMNVEV (reference sequence). This CDR3 has 14 amino acids. The V end lost 8 bases, the J end lost 2 bases, and 10 bases lay between the germline ends. The CDR3 loop is CASATVAYNSPLHF. The CDR3 DNA reads as TGTGCCAGCGCCACAGTGGCCTATAATTCACCCCTCCACTTT.

The chain joins TRBV7-2 to TRBJ1-6; possible D gene TRBD1, 5 bases. V was pared by 5 bases and J by 7 bases, with 18 bases between. This CDR3 comprises 16 residues. Per germline, CDR1 SGHTA and CDR2 FQGNSA. The CDR3: CASSEQARVTNSPLHF. The CDR3 DNA reads TGTGCCAGCAGCGAACAGGCTAGGGTGACGAATTCACCCCTCCACTTT. Full variable domain (missing parts from reference TRBV7-2 and TRBJ1-6): GAGVSQSPSNKVTEKGKDVELRCDPISGHTALYWYRQSLGQGLEFLIYFQGNSAPDKSGLPSDRFSAERTGGSVSTLTIQRTQQEDSAVYLCASSEQARVTNSPLHFGNGTRLTVT.

There are a few counts of this clone. CDR3 in DNA: TGTGCCAGCAGTTCCTTAACAGGGCAATCACCCCTCCACTTT. Its protein product is CASSSLTGQSPLHF. V and J are TRBV27 and TRBJ1-6, with a possible D match to TRBD1 (6 bases). V lost 4 bases and J lost 10, with 14 bases in between. Germline-derived CDR1 and CDR2 are MNHEY and SMNVEV (reference sequence). The CDR3 runs to 14 residues.

The V gene is TRBV5-1, the J gene TRBJ1-6, with D tentatively TRBD1 (6 bases). The length of the CDR3 is 15 residues. V was pared by 0 bases and J by 8 bases, with 12 bases between. CDR1 is SGHRS and CDR2 is YFSETQ in the germline V gene. CDR3 nucleotide sequence: TGCGCCAGCAGCTTGGCCGGGGACACTCATTCACCCCTCCACTTT. This translates into CASSLAGDTHSPLHF.

The chain has TRBV5-4 and TRBJ2-1; possible D gene TRBD1, 5 bases. CDR1 and CDR2 (germline): SGHNT, YYREEE (reference sequence). This CDR3 has 15 amino acids. Trimming took 0 bases from V and 0 from J, leaving 7 bases between them. Here the CDR3 reads CASSLEGPSYNEQFF. The DNA for the CDR3 is TGTGCCAGCAGCTTGGAGGGGCCCTCCTACAATGAGCAGTTCTTC.

In this sample, this clone turned up a few times. The V gene is TRBV10-3, the J gene TRBJ1-2; tentatively, D is TRBD1 (6 bases). CDR1 is ENHRY and CDR2 is SYGVKD in the germline V gene. This CDR3 comprises 14 residues. V lost 4 bases and J lost 8, with 17 bases in between. The CDR3 region is CAISGGSGAGGYTF. Here the CDR3 DNA reads TGTGCCATCAGTGGGGGCTCGGGGGCTGGCGGCTACACCTTC.

The chain recombines TRBV4-1 with TRBJ2-7; 9 bases map to TRBD2. The germline CDR1 and CDR2 sequences are MGHRA and YSYEKL. V gave up 0 bases and J gave up 5 bases; unmatched junction bases: 20. The CDR3 sequence is 20 residues long. In nucleotides, the CDR3 is TGCGCCAGCAGCCAAGACGCCCCGGTCCCGGGACTAGCCTCGAGGGACGAGCAGTACTTC. The encoded protein is CASSQDAPVPGLASRDEQYF.

This chain links TRBV5-6 with TRBJ2-2; perhaps TRBD1 as D (5 bases). Germline values: CDR1 SGHDT, CDR2 YYEEEE. V was clipped by 1 base and J by 5 bases, with 12 bases between them. The CDR3 consists of 15 residues. In DNA, the CDR3 is TGTGCCAGCAGCTTGATTGACAGACCGACCGGGGAGCTGTTTTTT. Its protein is CASSLIDRPTGELFF.

About this clone: Other DNA sequences in the sample encode the same CDR3. The chain uses TRBV6-5 and TRBJ1-6; 9 bases align to TRBD1. This CDR3 spans 14 amino acids. V was clipped by 2 bases and J by 7 bases; unmatched bases: 0. From germline, CDR1 is MNHEY and CDR2 SVGAGI. CDR3 in amino acids: CASSYDRGNSPLHF. The CDR3, as DNA: TGTGCCAGCAGTTACGACAGGGGGAATTCACCCCTCCACTTT.

The chain recombines TRBV2 with TRBJ1-4, with 10 nucleotides matching TRBD1. CDR3 size: 16 residues. Germline V lookup: CDR1 SNHLY, CDR2 FYNNEI. V trimming: 6 bases; J trimming: 0 bases; junction bases outside the gene matches: 4. CDR3 DNA: TGTGCCAGCAGGCGGACAGGGGGAACAACTAATGAAAAACTGTTTTTT. This translates into CASRRTGGTTNEKLFF.

The rearrangement uses TRBV5-1 and TRBJ2-1; the D gene is possibly TRBD1 (6 bases). CDR1 SGHRS and CDR2 YFSETQ come from the germline V gene. The CDR3 runs 14 residues. The ends were cut back, 3 bases at V and 7 bases at J, with 14 bases in the middle. CDR3 sequence (DNA): TGCGCCAGCAGCTCTAAACCTGACAGGAATGAGCAGTTCTTC. Translating it yields CASSSKPDRNEQFF.

The chain has TRBV5-6 and TRBJ1-2; 10 bases agree with TRBD1. J gave up 4 bases and V 6 bases, and 18 bases lay outside the gene matches. CDR1 SGHDT and CDR2 YYEEEE come from the germline V gene. CDR3 length equals 18 residues. The CDR3 nucleotides read TGTGCCAGCACCTCGACAGGGGGCAACATATTGAACTCCTATGGCTACACCTTC. Translation: CASTSTGGNILNSYGYTF.

The V call is TRBV7-2, the J call TRBJ2-1; D is perhaps TRBD1 or TRBD2 (6 bases each). The CDR3 covers 18 residues. V was cut by 0 bases and J by 1 base, with 16 bases left in between. CDR1 is SGHTA and CDR2 is FQGNSA in the germline V gene. The CDR3 sequence is CASSLARGGLGSYNEQFF. CDR3 coding DNA: TGTGCCAGCAGCTTAGCTAGAGGGGGGTTAGGATCCTACAATGAGCAGTTCTTC.

The chain uses TRBV10-1 and TRBJ2-1; possible D gene TRBD2, 7 bases. This CDR3 has 13 amino acids. The germline CDR1 and CDR2 sequences are WNHNN and SYGVQD (reference sequence). Between the trimmed V and J ends, which lost 8 bases and 6 bases, there was a span of 14 bases. CDR3 sequence: CASSDGGRNEQFF. In nucleotides, the CDR3 is TGCGCCAGCTCGGACGGGGGGCGCAATGAGCAGTTCTTC.